This T cell receptor (beta chain) was profiled in a study of technical replicates of blood from four donors. CDR1 is MNHEY and CDR2 is SMNVEV in the germline V gene (reference sequence). The V end was cut by 2 bases, the J end by 2 bases, with 19 bases between. The CDR3 runs to 17 residues. In this sample, this clone turned up once. TCRdb's table, derived via immunoSEQ multiplex PCR, lists solely in-frame clones and lacks some. The table has tens of thousands of clones, 95% to 98% seen once. The rearrangement joins TRBV27 to TRBJ2-7; TRBD2 might be the D (6 bases). The TCR originated in a human donor in good health. Sequenced material: T cells isolated from PBMCs. The CDR3 bases are TGTGCCAGCAGTTTAAATTACGGGGAGGAACTTCCCTACGAGCAGTACTTC. Amino acid sequence: CASSLNYGEELPYEQYF.